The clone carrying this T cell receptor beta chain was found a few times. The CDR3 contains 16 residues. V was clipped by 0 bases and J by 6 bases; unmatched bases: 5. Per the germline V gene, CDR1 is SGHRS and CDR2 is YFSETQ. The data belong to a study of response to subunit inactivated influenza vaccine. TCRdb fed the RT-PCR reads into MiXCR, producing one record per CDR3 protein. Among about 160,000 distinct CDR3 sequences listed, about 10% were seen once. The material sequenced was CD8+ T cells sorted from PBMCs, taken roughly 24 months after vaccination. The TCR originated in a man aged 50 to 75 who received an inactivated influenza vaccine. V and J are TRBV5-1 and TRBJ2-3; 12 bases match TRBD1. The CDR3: CASSLAWDRGPDTQYF. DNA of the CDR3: TGCGCCAGCAGCTTGGCCTGGGACAGGGGGCCGGATACGCAGTATTTT. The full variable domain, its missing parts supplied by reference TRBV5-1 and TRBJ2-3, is KAGVTQTPRYLIKTRGQQVTLSCSPISGHRSVSWYQQTPGQGLQFLFEYFSETQRNKGNFPGRFSGRQFSNSRSEMNVSTLELGDSALYLCASSLAWDRGPDTQYFGPGTRLTVL.